Listed here are 17 T cell receptor beta chains from one sample, sequenced in a study of T cell changes during pregnancy in multiple sclerosis. Repertoires were generated with immunoSEQ multiplex PCR, while TCRdb's copy carries only in-frame clones and drops some. The repertoire consists of about 28,000 clones, with more than 85% occurring once and the leading ten covering about 3%. This sample comprised CD4+ T cells from peripheral blood mononuclear cells, obtained in the first trimester of pregnancy. These receptors all stem from a female donor in good health, enrolled as a control in a pregnancy study.

This chain connects TRBV5-6 to TRBJ2-1; 7 bases are shared with TRBD2. CDR1 is SGHDT, CDR2 YYEEEE, per germline. V shed 2 bases, J shed 2 bases, and the junction held 7 bases outside the gene matches. The CDR3 length is 16 residues. The CDR3 sequence is CASSFFTGRPYNEQFF. In nucleotides, the CDR3 is TGTGCCAGCAGCTTTTTCACCGGGAGGCCCTACAATGAGCAGTTCTTC.

The gene calls are TRBV19 and TRBJ1-5; possible D gene TRBD1, 5 bases. The CDR3 is made up of 16 amino acids. V was clipped by 6 bases and J by 1 base, with 16 bases between them. Germline values: CDR1 LNHDA, CDR2 SQIVND (reference sequence). The CDR3 here is CASSPSGGVSNQPQHF. The CDR3 DNA reads as TGTGCCAGTAGCCCCTCTGGGGGGGTGAGCAATCAGCCCCAGCATTTT.

The V gene is TRBV7-3, the J gene TRBJ1-2, with D perhaps matching TRBD1 (6 bases). CDR3 size: 14 residues. Germline V CDR1 and CDR2: SGHTA, FQGTGA. Trimming removed 1 base at V and 7 bases at J, with 13 bases between. The CDR3 reads CASSLSYREGGYTF. DNA of the CDR3: TGTGCCAGCAGCTTAAGTTACAGGGAGGGTGGCTACACCTTC. The whole variable domain, remainder taken from reference TRBV7-3 and TRBJ1-2, is GAGVSQTPSNKVTEKGKYVELRCDPISGHTALYWYRQSLGQGPEFLIYFQGTGAADDSGLPNDRFFAVRPEGSVSTLKIQRTERGDSAVYLCASSLSYREGGYTFGSGTRLTVV.

The V and J genes are TRBV15 and TRBJ1-6; D might be TRBD1 (6 bases). V shed 5 bases and J shed 0 bases, with 11 bases lying between them. The length of the CDR3 is 16 residues. The germline CDR1 and CDR2 sequences are LNHNV and YYDKDF (reference sequence). CDR3 protein: CATSRGQDSYNSPLHF. CDR3 in DNA: TGTGCCACCAGCCGGGGACAAGACTCCTATAATTCACCCCTCCACTTT.

The J gene is TRBJ2-7, the V gene TRBV27, with 10 bases lining up with TRBD1. The V segment lost 5 bases and the J segment 3 bases; nucleotides outside the gene matches: 13. The CDR3 sequence is 17 residues long. Germline V gene lookup returns CDR1 MNHEY and CDR2 SMNVEV (reference sequence). This chain's CDR3 is CASSLYFPGTGDYEQYF. CDR3 in DNA: TGTGCCAGCAGTCTTTACTTTCCCGGGACAGGGGACTACGAGCAGTACTTC.

This chain connects TRBV7-2 to TRBJ2-1; D might be TRBD1 (5 bases). Germline loops: CDR1 SGHTA, CDR2 FQGNSA. The V and J ends lost 6 bases and 5 bases respectively, with 14 bases between them. There are 14 residues in the CDR3. This chain's CDR3 is CASSSTASHNEQFF. The DNA for the CDR3 is TGTGCCAGCAGTTCGACAGCATCCCACAATGAGCAGTTCTTC.

This clone showed up just once. V is TRBV4-2 and J is TRBJ1-4; 12 bases are a match to TRBD1. The germline V gene has CDR1 LGHNA and CDR2 YNFKEQ. This CDR3 is 17 amino acids long. Trimming cost V 8 bases and J 2 bases; bases outside gene matches: 9. The CDR3 region has the DNA TGTGCCAGCGAGGCGCGGGACAGGGGGCGGACTAATGAAAAACTGTTTTTT. It specifies CASEARDRGRTNEKLFF.

V usage is TRBV5-1 and J usage is TRBJ2-1; D is unresolved. The CDR3 has 13 amino acids. CDR1 and CDR2 (germline): SGHRS, YFSETQ. V was trimmed by 0 bases and J by 6 bases, leaving 7 bases between them. CDR3 sequence: CASSLAVLNEQFF. DNA of the CDR3: TGCGCCAGCAGCTTGGCAGTCCTCAATGAGCAGTTCTTC.

The chain employs TRBV28 and TRBJ1-3; D is uncertain. The germline CDR1 and CDR2 sequences are MDHEN and SYDVKM. Trimming left V 8 bases short and J 0 bases short, with 8 bases between. This CDR3 is built from 13 residues. The CDR3 bases are TGTGCCAGCCGACAACACTCTGGAAACACCATATATTTT. Translation gives CASRQHSGNTIYF. Full variable domain (missing parts from reference TRBV28 and TRBJ1-3): DVKVTQSSRYLVKRTGEKVFLECVQDMDHENMFWYRQDPGLGLRLIYFSYDVKMKEKGDIPEGYSVSREKKERFSLILESASTNQTSMYLCASRQHSGNTIYFGEGSWLTVV.

The chain employs TRBV16 and TRBJ2-7, with D possibly TRBD2 on 7 matching bases. Between the trimmed V and J ends, which lost 0 bases and 4 bases, there was a span of 10 bases. The CDR3 contains 14 residues. The germline gives CDR1 KGHSY, CDR2 FQNENV. CDR3 region: CASSQSGGRYEQYF. The CDR3, as DNA: TGTGCCAGCAGCCAATCGGGGGGGCGGTACGAGCAGTACTTC. Looking up the rest from reference TRBV16 and TRBJ2-7 gives the full variable domain: GEEVAQTPKHLVRGEGQKAKLYCAPIKGHSYVFWYQQVLKNEFKFLISFQNENVFDETGMPKERFSAKCLPNSPCSLEIQATKLEDSAVYFCASSQSGGRYEQYFGPGTRLTVT.

The V call is TRBV27, the J call TRBJ1-6; D is ambiguous. V was trimmed by 0 bases and J by 0 bases, leaving 9 bases between them. Germline CDR1 is MNHEY and CDR2 is SMNVEV (reference sequence). The CDR3 runs 17 residues. Here the CDR3 reads CASSLSLRPSYNSPLHF. Here the CDR3 DNA reads TGTGCCAGCAGTTTATCGCTCAGGCCCTCCTATAATTCACCCCTCCACTTT.

The gene calls are TRBV6-1 and TRBJ2-1; 8 bases line up with TRBD1. The J segment lost 6 bases and the V segment lost 5 bases, leaving 9 bases of the junction unmatched. This CDR3 region has 15 residues. In germline, CDR1 is MNHNS, CDR2 SASEGT. The CDR3 loop is CASSSTQTGANEQFF. DNA of the CDR3: TGTGCCAGCAGTAGCACCCAGACAGGGGCCAATGAGCAGTTCTTC.

The chain recombines TRBV7-2 with TRBJ2-7; 9 bases match TRBD2. Germline values: CDR1 SGHTA, CDR2 FQGNSA. The CDR3 is made up of 16 amino acids. The V and J ends lost 0 bases and 3 bases, in that order; junction bases with no gene match: 6. The CDR3 spells CASSLAGVAGDYEQYF. CDR3 coding DNA: TGTGCCAGCAGCTTAGCGGGAGTAGCGGGGGACTACGAGCAGTACTTC.

This chain joins TRBV19 and TRBJ2-2; TRBD1 aligns across 12 bases. The CDR3 totals 16 residues. V lost 5 bases, J lost 7 bases, and 8 bases stayed unmatched. CDR1 is LNHDA and CDR2 is SQIVND in the germline V gene (reference sequence). CDR3 sequence (DNA): TGTGCCAGTAGTTTATACCGGGACAGGGGGCTCGGGGAGCTGTTTTTT. Translating gives CASSLYRDRGLGELFF.

This chain uses TRBV5-1 with TRBJ2-2; TRBD1 matches at 9 bases. Per the germline V gene, CDR1 is SGHRS and CDR2 is YFSETQ. There are 16 residues in the CDR3. J gave up 7 bases and V 2 bases, and 9 bases lay outside the gene matches. The CDR3 bases are TGCGCCAGCAGCTTCCCGGGACAGGGAATGGACGGGGAGCTGTTTTTT. It specifies CASSFPGQGMDGELFF.

V usage is TRBV11-2 and J usage is TRBJ2-3, with 10 nucleotides matching TRBD2. Looked up from germline, CDR1 is SGHAT and CDR2 is FQNNGV. The junction had 7 bases not matched to a gene; V was cut back by 6 bases and J by 4 bases. This CDR3 is 15 amino acids long. CDR3 in amino acids: CASRKTGLAADTQYF. CDR3 coding DNA: TGTGCCAGCAGGAAGACAGGACTAGCGGCAGATACGCAGTATTTT.

This clone occurred a few times. This chain joins TRBV27 and TRBJ1-4; 10 bases match TRBD1. Germline trimming cut 6 bases from V and 6 bases from J; bases unmatched to any gene: 4. Germline loops: CDR1 MNHEY, CDR2 SMNVEV (reference sequence). CDR3 length: 14 amino acids. The CDR3: CASSPDRGHEKLFF. The CDR3 DNA reads TGTGCCAGCAGCCCAGACAGGGGGCATGAAAAACTGTTTTTT. The whole variable domain, remainder taken from reference TRBV27 and TRBJ1-4, is EAQVTQNPRYLITVTGKKLTVTCSQNMNHEYMSWYRQDPGLGLRQIYYSMNVEVTDKGDVPEGYKVSRKEKRNFPLILESPSPNQTSLYFCASSPDRGHEKLFFGSGTQLSVL.